This TCR beta chain was retrieved from a study of cytomegalovirus exposure and HLA in healthy donors. Overall study results and limits: Beyond CMV serostatus, there was no information to go on about immune exposure.

The V end lost 1 base, the J end lost 5 bases, and 9 bases lay between the germline ends. Germline loops: CDR1 SGHNT, CDR2 YYREEE (reference sequence). The CDR3 contains 14 residues. Donors were ostensibly healthy at sampling, although undocumented immune exposures were probable. To note about this clone: The target antigen is unknown.

The PCR used 60 Vbeta and 13 Jbeta primers. Profiled with immunoSEQ multiplex PCR; TCRdb holds only in-frame clones, not every one. The table has 100,000 to 130,000 clones, roughly three quarters seen once; the top ten hold approximately 2.4%. What was sequenced was PBMCs. This TCR was sampled from a man between 18 and 35 years old in good health and CMV-seronegative. V gene TRBV5-4 combines with J gene TRBJ2-2; maybe TRBD2 (5 bases). The CDR3 loop reads CASSLFTGTGELFF. The CDR3 DNA sequence: TGTGCCAGCAGCTTGTTTACGGGAACCGGGGAGCTGTTTTTT.